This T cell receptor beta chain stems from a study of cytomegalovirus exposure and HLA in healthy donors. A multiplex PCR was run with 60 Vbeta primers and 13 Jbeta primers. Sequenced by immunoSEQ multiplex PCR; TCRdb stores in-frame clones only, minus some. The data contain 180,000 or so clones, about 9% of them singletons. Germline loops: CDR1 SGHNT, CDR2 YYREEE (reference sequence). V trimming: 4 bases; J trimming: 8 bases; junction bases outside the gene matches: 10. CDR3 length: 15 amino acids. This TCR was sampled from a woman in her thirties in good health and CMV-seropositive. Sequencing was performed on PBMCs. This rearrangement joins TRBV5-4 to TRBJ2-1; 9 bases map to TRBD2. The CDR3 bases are TGTGCCAGCAGCGCGGGACTAGCATATTTGGATGAGCAGTTCTTC. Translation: CASSAGLAYLDEQFF.